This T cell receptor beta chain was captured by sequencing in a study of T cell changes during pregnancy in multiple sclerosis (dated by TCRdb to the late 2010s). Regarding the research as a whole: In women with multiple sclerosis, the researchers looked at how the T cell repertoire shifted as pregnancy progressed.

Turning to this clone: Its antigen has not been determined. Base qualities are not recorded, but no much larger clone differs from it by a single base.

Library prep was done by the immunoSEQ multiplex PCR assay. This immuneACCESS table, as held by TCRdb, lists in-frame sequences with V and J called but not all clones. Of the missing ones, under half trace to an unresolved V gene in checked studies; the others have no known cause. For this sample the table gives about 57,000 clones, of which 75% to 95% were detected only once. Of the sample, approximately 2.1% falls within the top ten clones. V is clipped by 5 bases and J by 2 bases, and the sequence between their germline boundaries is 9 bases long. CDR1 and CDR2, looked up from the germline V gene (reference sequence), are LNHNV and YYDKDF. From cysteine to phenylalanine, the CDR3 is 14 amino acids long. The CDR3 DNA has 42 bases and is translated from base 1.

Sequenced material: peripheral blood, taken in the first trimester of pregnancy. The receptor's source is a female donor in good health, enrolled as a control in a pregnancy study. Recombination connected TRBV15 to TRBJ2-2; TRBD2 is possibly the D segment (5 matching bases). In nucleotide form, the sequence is TGTGCCACCAGCCCACGGGGAAACACCGGGGAGCTGTTTTTT. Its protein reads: CATSPRGNTGELFF.